This T cell receptor (beta chain) was recorded in a study of cytomegalovirus exposure and HLA in healthy donors. For this clone: Its antigen is not identified.

Primers for the PCR totalled 60 Vbeta and 13 Jbeta. Sequencing used immunoSEQ multiplex PCR; TCRdb keeps in-frame clones, though not all of them. The data show roughly 150,000 clones, with roughly 84% seen just once and 0.8% to 1.3% held by the top ten. Study outcomes and limitations: Presence/absence analyses took donor sequencing depth as roughly uniform. Reported performance of the classifier showed diagnosis of cytomegalovirus status with high specificity and sensitivity. Later analysis identified a missense DCLRE1C variant that was linked to TCR beta V- and J-gene trimming.

Germline V gene lookup returns CDR1 MDHEN and CDR2 SYDVKM. The CDR3 has 14 residues. With 6 bases clipped from V and 5 bases from J, the junction kept 3 bases outside the gene matches. This receptor was identified in a man aged 25-45 years in good health and CMV-seronegative. The sequencing sample was made of PBMCs. V and J are TRBV28 and TRBJ2-1; 11 bases map to TRBD2. As DNA, the CDR3 is TGTGCCAGCAGGACTAGCGGGGTTGACAATGAGCAGTTCTTC. It codes for CASRTSGVDNEQFF.